This TCR beta chain was obtained from a study of T cell repertoires in cytomegalovirus infection. Study-level background: TCR beta signatures that were public indicated CMV infection and matching HLA type. Broader study findings: CMV-specific TCR beta clonotypes restricted by HLA-C were the ones dominating the ex vivo response.

CDR1 is LNHDA and CDR2 is SQIVND in the germline V gene (reference sequence). V was clipped by 2 bases and J by 6 bases, with 13 bases between them. CDR3 length: 14 residues. Concerning this clonotype: Antigen: not known.

TCRdb called the reads again in MiXCR, with one record for every CDR3 protein. The table lists around 900,000 distinct CDR3 sequences, about a third of them singletons. The sequence was collected from a human donor in good health (CMV status not recorded). Some clones in this sample may be carry-over from other donors' samples. This sample comprised cultured CD8+ T cells from PBMCs, obtained from culture after CMV antigen stimulation. This chain links TRBV19 with TRBJ1-2; unclear D gene. The DNA for the CDR3 is TGTGCCAGTAGTATAAGGGCACAACGGGATGGCTACACCTTC. It specifies CASSIRAQRDGYTF.